The clone carrying this TCR beta chain was detected only a few times. Germline lookup yields CDR1 SGHRS and CDR2 YFSETQ. The CDR3 has 17 amino acids. The germline V and J ends were trimmed by 4 bases and 0 bases, with 14 bases remaining between them. Using RNA transcripts as the source, TCR beta CDR3 regions were amplified. First-round RT-PCR of the TCR CDR3 relied on the HTBI primer set. TCRdb redid the calling of the multiplex PCR reads with MiXCR, one entry per CDR3 protein. Here the sample spans about 510,000 distinct CDR3 sequences, around 43% being singletons. The sample originates from a study of T cells in Graves' hyperthyroidism and ophthalmopathy.

The V and J genes are TRBV5-1 and TRBJ2-6; weak D call: TRBD2 (5 bases). Sequenced sample: peripheral blood or thyroid tissue (not recorded which). The TCR sequence derives from an adult woman with Graves' disease, either hyperthyroidism or ophthalmopathy (not recorded which). CDR3 sequence: CASSLRSGSSGANVLTF. CDR3 DNA: TGCGCCAGCAGCCTGAGGTCGGGGAGCTCTGGGGCCAACGTCCTGACTTTC.